This is a list of T cell receptor beta chains from one sample in a study of blood T cells in healthy people across ages. TCRdb re-analysed the 5' RACE reads in MiXCR, keeping a single row per CDR3 protein. The profile covers over a million distinct CDR3 sequences, with around 59% appearing a single time and over 6.5% taken by the ten largest. Sequenced sample: blood. These receptor sequences come from a man between 18 and 29 years old in good health. CDR3s include the opening cysteine and the closing phenylalanine or tryptophan. The order of the fields is J gene, D gene, V gene, clone size, CDR3 protein, CDR3 DNA. A D gene is named only where the DNA matches it firmly. Clone size is stated in some rows and not others, as once, few, many or a class when expanded.

j_gene: TRBJ2-5; d_gene: -; v_gene: TRBV5-1; abundance: few; CDR3aa: CASSFSGGETQYF; CDR3nt: TGTGCCAGCAGTTTTTCTGGGGGGGAGACCCAGTACTTC
j_gene: TRBJ2-1; d_gene: TRBD1; v_gene: TRBV27; abundance: -; CDR3aa: CASSVQGAGNEQFF; CDR3nt: TGTGCCAGCAGTGTACAGGGGGCGGGGAATGAGCAGTTCTTC
j_gene: TRBJ2-7; d_gene: -; v_gene: TRBV4-1; abundance: -; CDR3aa: CASSQDVELSFYEQYF; CDR3nt: TGCGCCAGCAGCCAAGACGTCGAATTGTCCTTCTACGAGCAGTACTTC
j_gene: TRBJ2-7; d_gene: TRBD2; v_gene: TRBV2; abundance: -; CDR3aa: CASSEAGGPFYEQYF; CDR3nt: TGTGCCAGCAGTGAAGCGGGAGGGCCGTTCTACGAGCAGTACTTC
j_gene: TRBJ2-2; d_gene: TRBD2; v_gene: TRBV10-3; abundance: once; CDR3aa: CAIGFTSGNTGGLFF; CDR3nt: TGTGCCATCGGATTTACTAGCGGGAACACCGGGGGGCTGTTTTTT
j_gene: TRBJ1-3; d_gene: TRBD1; v_gene: TRBV4-1; abundance: -; CDR3aa: CASSQDLTGPGNTIYF; CDR3nt: TGCGCCAGCAGCCAAGATTTGACAGGGCCTGGAAACACCATATATTTT
j_gene: TRBJ2-3; d_gene: -; v_gene: TRBV27; abundance: -; CDR3aa: CASSLLGGLGDTQYF; CDR3nt: TGTGCCAGCAGTTTGCTGGGGGGCCTTGGAGATACGCAGTATTTT
j_gene: TRBJ1-1; d_gene: -; v_gene: TRBV2; abundance: -; CDR3aa: CASIGQMNTEAFF; CDR3nt: TGTGCCAGCATTGGGCAGATGAACACTGAAGCTTTCTTT
j_gene: TRBJ1-2; d_gene: -; v_gene: TRBV7-6; abundance: few; CDR3aa: CASSLGAGNYGYTF; CDR3nt: TGTGCCAGCAGCTTAGGAGCAGGGAACTATGGCTACACCTTC
j_gene: TRBJ2-3; d_gene: -; v_gene: TRBV10-3; abundance: few; CDR3aa: CAISEPGGERWDTQYF; CDR3nt: TGTGCCATCAGTGAGCCCGGTGGGGAGCGGTGGGATACGCAGTATTTT
j_gene: TRBJ2-7; d_gene: -; v_gene: TRBV10-3; abundance: -; CDR3aa: CASERDTRSYGQYF; CDR3nt: TGTGCCAGTGAACGGGACACGCGGTCCTACGGGCAGTACTTC
j_gene: TRBJ2-7; d_gene: -; v_gene: TRBV4-2; abundance: -; CDR3aa: CASSQVRHDEQYF; CDR3nt: TGTGCCAGCAGCCAAGTTAGGCACGATGAGCAGTACTTC
j_gene: TRBJ2-5; d_gene: -; v_gene: TRBV18; abundance: few; CDR3aa: CASSPAQGARETQYF; CDR3nt: TGTGCCAGCTCACCAGCGCAGGGAGCGCGAGAGACCCAGTACTTC
j_gene: TRBJ2-3; d_gene: -; v_gene: TRBV29-1; abundance: -; CDR3aa: CSVEEGVSTDTQYF; CDR3nt: TGCAGCGTTGAAGAAGGGGTCAGCACAGATACGCAGTATTTT
j_gene: TRBJ2-7; d_gene: TRBD1; v_gene: TRBV29-1; abundance: -; CDR3aa: CSVFTGVSFYEQYF; CDR3nt: TGCAGCGTCTTTACAGGGGTATCGTTCTACGAGCAGTACTTC
j_gene: TRBJ2-4; d_gene: TRBD1; v_gene: TRBV5-1; abundance: few; CDR3aa: CASSLSRDRAKNIQYF; CDR3nt: TGCGCCAGCAGCTTAAGCCGGGACAGGGCAAAAAACATTCAGTACTTC
j_gene: TRBJ2-7; d_gene: TRBD1; v_gene: TRBV7-9; abundance: -; CDR3aa: CATRGQSEQYF; CDR3nt: TGTGCCACCAGGGGGCAAAGCGAGCAGTACTTC
j_gene: TRBJ1-2; d_gene: -; v_gene: TRBV27; abundance: few; CDR3aa: CASSPLTERYGYTF; CDR3nt: TGTGCCAGCAGTCCCCTGACAGAGCGCTATGGCTACACCTTC
j_gene: TRBJ2-5; d_gene: TRBD2; v_gene: TRBV5-1; abundance: few; CDR3aa: CASSAFAAGGPVTQYF; CDR3nt: TGCGCCAGCAGCGCCTTCGCAGCGGGAGGGCCCGTGACCCAGTACTTC
j_gene: TRBJ2-7; d_gene: -; v_gene: TRBV12-3/TRBV12-4; abundance: -; CDR3aa: CASSSLGTAYEQYF; CDR3nt: TGTGCCAGCAGCAGCCTAGGCACGGCCTACGAGCAGTACTTC
j_gene: TRBJ2-7; d_gene: -; v_gene: TRBV4-2; abundance: -; CDR3aa: CASNQPGPSYEQYF; CDR3nt: TGTGCCAGCAACCAGCCGGGACCATCCTACGAGCAGTACTTC
j_gene: TRBJ2-3; d_gene: -; v_gene: TRBV6-1; abundance: -; CDR3aa: CASSIGQGPDTQYF; CDR3nt: TGTGCCAGCAGTATAGGGCAGGGTCCAGATACGCAGTATTTT
j_gene: TRBJ2-5; d_gene: TRBD2; v_gene: TRBV10-3; abundance: -; CDR3aa: CAISGGLAGEETQYF; CDR3nt: TGTGCCATCAGTGGGGGACTAGCGGGGGAAGAGACCCAGTACTTC
j_gene: TRBJ2-4; d_gene: -; v_gene: TRBV2; abundance: few; CDR3aa: CASTKEYF; CDR3nt: TGTGCCAGCACTAAGGAGTACTTC
j_gene: TRBJ2-5; d_gene: -; v_gene: TRBV5-1; abundance: -; CDR3aa: CASSVGLRETQYF; CDR3nt: TGCGCCAGCAGCGTGGGATTGAGAGAGACCCAGTACTTC
j_gene: TRBJ2-7; d_gene: TRBD1; v_gene: TRBV12-3/TRBV12-4; abundance: -; CDR3aa: CASSRPGGGTGYEQYF; CDR3nt: TGTGCCAGCAGCCGCCCCGGTGGGGGGACAGGGTACGAGCAGTACTTC
j_gene: TRBJ1-4; d_gene: -; v_gene: TRBV11-2; abundance: -; CDR3aa: CASSFGGALNEKLFF; CDR3nt: TGTGCCAGCAGCTTTGGGGGCGCCTTGAATGAAAAACTGTTTTTT
j_gene: TRBJ2-7; d_gene: TRBD1; v_gene: TRBV29-1; abundance: -; CDR3aa: CSVPGTGNYEQYF; CDR3nt: TGCAGCGTCCCGGGGACAGGGAACTACGAGCAGTACTTC
j_gene: TRBJ1-4; d_gene: -; v_gene: TRBV12-5; abundance: -; CDR3aa: CASSHASYEKLFF; CDR3nt: TGTGCTAGTAGCCACGCCTCTTATGAAAAACTGTTTTTT
j_gene: TRBJ2-7; d_gene: -; v_gene: TRBV6-5; abundance: few; CDR3aa: CASGNTREQYF; CDR3nt: TGTGCCAGCGGTAATACGAGGGAGCAGTACTTC
j_gene: TRBJ2-1; d_gene: TRBD2; v_gene: TRBV7-9; abundance: -; CDR3aa: CASSLAGTSGKEQFF; CDR3nt: TGTGCCAGCAGCTTAGCTGGGACTAGCGGGAAGGAGCAGTTCTTC
j_gene: TRBJ2-7; d_gene: TRBD1; v_gene: TRBV7-2; abundance: -; CDR3aa: CASSVDTGTGLIYEQYF; CDR3nt: TGTGCCAGCAGCGTAGACACCGGGACAGGGTTAATATACGAGCAGTACTTC
j_gene: TRBJ2-6; d_gene: -; v_gene: TRBV29-1; abundance: -; CDR3aa: CSVEAPQGSGANVLTF; CDR3nt: TGCAGCGTTGAGGCCCCCCAGGGGTCTGGGGCCAACGTCCTGACTTTC
j_gene: TRBJ2-1; d_gene: TRBD1; v_gene: TRBV12-5; abundance: -; CDR3aa: CASVGGTGVWNEQFF; CDR3nt: TGTGCTAGTGTGGGGGGGACAGGGGTCTGGAATGAGCAGTTCTTC
j_gene: TRBJ2-1; d_gene: -; v_gene: TRBV28; abundance: -; CDR3aa: CASSLGLAKQFF; CDR3nt: TGTGCCAGCAGTTTAGGGTTAGCGAAGCAGTTCTTC
j_gene: TRBJ2-7; d_gene: -; v_gene: TRBV4-2; abundance: -; CDR3aa: CASSQGMMGPYEQYF; CDR3nt: TGTGCCAGCAGCCAAGGGATGATGGGACCCTACGAGCAGTACTTC
j_gene: TRBJ2-7; d_gene: TRBD1; v_gene: TRBV29-1; abundance: -; CDR3aa: CSVEKRTGGWYEQYF; CDR3nt: TGCAGCGTTGAAAAAAGGACAGGGGGCTGGTACGAGCAGTACTTC
j_gene: TRBJ2-1; d_gene: -; v_gene: TRBV11-2; abundance: -; CDR3aa: CASSLDPTEAEQFF; CDR3nt: TGTGCCAGCAGCTTAGACCCTACAGAGGCTGAGCAGTTCTTC
j_gene: TRBJ1-2; d_gene: -; v_gene: TRBV12-3/TRBV12-4; abundance: few; CDR3aa: CASSFFQSVTYGYTF; CDR3nt: TGTGCCAGCAGTTTCTTTCAGAGCGTAACCTATGGCTACACCTTC
j_gene: TRBJ2-7; d_gene: TRBD2; v_gene: TRBV6-1; abundance: -; CDR3aa: CASSRPGLAESSYEQYF; CDR3nt: TGTGCCAGCAGTCGACCGGGACTAGCGGAGAGCTCCTACGAGCAGTACTTC
j_gene: TRBJ2-7; d_gene: -; v_gene: TRBV11-2; abundance: -; CDR3aa: CASSLEKYLRYEQYF; CDR3nt: TGTGCCAGCAGCTTAGAAAAGTATCTCCGCTACGAGCAGTACTTC
j_gene: TRBJ2-2; d_gene: TRBD2; v_gene: TRBV20-1; abundance: -; CDR3aa: CSARSPSGGATNTGELFF; CDR3nt: TGCAGTGCTAGAAGTCCTAGCGGGGGGGCAACGAACACCGGGGAGCTGTTTTTT
j_gene: TRBJ2-5; d_gene: -; v_gene: TRBV5-5; abundance: -; CDR3aa: CASSLGGTVQETQYF; CDR3nt: TGTGCCAGCAGCTTGGGCGGGACAGTCCAAGAGACCCAGTACTTC
j_gene: TRBJ2-7; d_gene: -; v_gene: TRBV12-3/TRBV12-4; abundance: -; CDR3aa: CASRLDRYEQYF; CDR3nt: TGTGCCAGCAGATTGGACAGATACGAGCAGTACTTC